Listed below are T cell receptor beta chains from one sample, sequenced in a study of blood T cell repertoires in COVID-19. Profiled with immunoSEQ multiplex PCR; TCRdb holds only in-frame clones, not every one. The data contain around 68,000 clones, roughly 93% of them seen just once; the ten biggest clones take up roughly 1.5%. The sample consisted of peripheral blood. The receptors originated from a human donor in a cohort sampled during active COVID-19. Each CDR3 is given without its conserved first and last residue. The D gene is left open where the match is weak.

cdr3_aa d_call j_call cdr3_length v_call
ASSLYITRQGAGEQY TRBD1 TRBJ2-7 15 TRBV28
ASSELSGATDTQY NA TRBJ2-3 13 TRBV10-1
ASSLLPTGTGSGYT TRBD1 TRBJ1-2 14 TRBV7-2
ASSEKTGGLSSYNSPLH TRBD1 TRBJ1-6 17 TRBV6-1
ASSPQRWESLTQY NA TRBJ2-5 13 TRBV5-1
ASSTGTGIGNQPQH NA TRBJ1-5 14 TRBV6-6
ASTIQGAGSGNTIY TRBD1 TRBJ1-3 14 TRBV27
ASSQDIGIAGDTQY TRBD2 TRBJ2-3 14 TRBV4-3
ASSQELRDYGYT NA TRBJ1-2 12 TRBV4-2
ASSLRGGPLSTDTQY NA TRBJ2-3 15 TRBV28
ASGFQTDRGPPSYEQY TRBD1 TRBJ2-7 16 TRBV12-5
ASSLMVPGGSSGNTIY TRBD1 TRBJ1-3 16 TRBV27
ASSPRTGVNTEAF TRBD1 TRBJ1-1 13 TRBV5-4
ASKALRGRATLSGNTIY NA TRBJ1-3 17 TRBV19
ASSVGTQRYEQY NA TRBJ2-7 12 TRBV2
ASSPGTQSYEQY NA TRBJ2-7 12 TRBV18
ATSEGLKTEAF NA TRBJ1-1 11 TRBV24-1
ASRMGLNSPLH NA TRBJ1-6 11 TRBV19
ASSSEVGSGGSYNEQF TRBD2 TRBJ2-1 16 TRBV4-2
ASSSSGTGFYEQY TRBD1 TRBJ2-7 13 TRBV11-2